Below, 20 T cell receptor beta chains from the same sample are listed, as sequenced in a study of shared clonotypes between healthy human individuals. Only in-frame clones appear in the TCRdb table, and some are missing; sequencing was by immunoSEQ multiplex PCR. Of 650,000 to 750,000 clones listed, 72% are singletons. The sequencing sample was made of memory CD4+ T cells sorted from blood. Subset indicated: CD45RA-negative fraction. These receptors were collected from a woman in her thirties in good health.

The rearrangement links TRBV18 to TRBJ1-1; D is undetermined. With 5 bases removed from V and 2 bases from J, the gap between germline ends came to 9 bases. Germline V gene lookup returns CDR1 KGHSH and CDR2 LQKENI. The CDR3 extends over 13 amino acids. CDR3 region: CASSLDVNTEAFF. In DNA form, the CDR3 reads TGTGCCAGCTCATTAGATGTAAACACTGAAGCTTTCTTT.

This clone was observed at least ten times. This chain connects TRBV7-2 to TRBJ1-1; D is unresolved. This CDR3 has 13 residues. V was shortened by 3 bases and J by 0 bases, with 5 bases between the two germline ends. The germline V gene encodes CDR1 SGHTA and CDR2 FQGNSA. CDR3 bases: TGTGCCAGCAGCTTGCAGGTGAACACTGAAGCTTTCTTT. The encoded protein is CASSLQVNTEAFF. Drawing the rest from reference TRBV7-2 and TRBJ1-1, the complete variable domain is GAGVSQSPSNKVTEKGKDVELRCDPISGHTALYWYRQSLGQGLEFLIYFQGNSAPDKSGLPSDRFSAERTGGSVSTLTIQRTQQEDSAVYLCASSLQVNTEAFFGQGTRLTVV.

The rearrangement uses TRBV18 and TRBJ2-1, with TRBD1 identical over 9 bases. V shed 5 bases, J shed 9 bases, and the junction held 11 bases outside the gene matches. This CDR3 is 15 amino acids long. Germline V gives CDR1 KGHSH, CDR2 LQKENI. The CDR3 here is CASSGDGTGYGEQFF. DNA of the CDR3: TGTGCCAGCTCAGGAGATGGGACAGGGTACGGTGAGCAGTTCTTC.

The chain links TRBV27 to TRBJ1-2; 9 bases line up with TRBD1. CDR3 size: 13 residues. Germline V gene data show CDR1 as MNHEY and CDR2 as SMNVEV (reference sequence). The trim removed 5 bases at V and 8 bases at J, leaving 6 bases unmatched. CDR3 loop: CASSQMTGGGYTF. The CDR3 DNA is TGTGCCAGCAGTCAAATGACAGGGGGAGGCTACACCTTC.

V usage is TRBV5-6 and J usage is TRBJ1-3; D remains ambiguous. Germline lookup yields CDR1 SGHDT and CDR2 YYEEEE. The CDR3 is 14 residues long. Trimming left V 0 bases short and J 1 base short, with 5 bases between. The CDR3 region has the DNA TGTGCCAGCAGCTTGGTGTCTTCTGGAAACACCATATATTTT. It specifies CASSLVSSGNTIYF.

This chain uses TRBV13 with TRBJ1-3; D perhaps matches TRBD1 (6 bases). From germline, CDR1 is PRHDT and CDR2 FYEKMQ (reference sequence). V was pared by 6 bases and J by 0 bases, with 15 bases between. The CDR3 is 16 residues long. CDR3 nucleotides: TGTGCCAGCAGTCGTCAACAGGGAGACTCTGGAAACACCATATATTTT. Protein: CASSRQQGDSGNTIYF.

This clone was seen more than once but under ten times. The chain joins TRBV5-1 to TRBJ1-5; TRBD1 is a possible D gene (6 bases). Germline CDR1 is SGHRS and CDR2 is YFSETQ. This CDR3 region has 15 residues. The germline V and J ends were trimmed by 4 bases and 2 bases, with 13 bases remaining between them. CDR3 bases: TGCGCCAGCAGCACCACAGGGCTCGGCAATCAGCCCCAGCATTTT. It specifies CASSTTGLGNQPQHF.

The chain couples TRBV5-1 to TRBJ1-6; no clear D gene. This CDR3 is built from 16 residues. The V and J ends lost 0 bases and 0 bases respectively, with 7 bases between them. Germline lookup yields CDR1 SGHRS and CDR2 YFSETQ. The CDR3 nucleotides are TGCGCCAGCAGCTTGGACGGCACCTCCTATAATTCACCCCTCCACTTT. This encodes CASSLDGTSYNSPLHF.

This rearrangement joins TRBV9 to TRBJ1-2; weak D call: TRBD1 (5 bases). Trimming took 2 bases from V and 7 from J, leaving 9 bases between them. This CDR3 comprises 12 residues. Looked up from germline, CDR1 is SGDLS and CDR2 is YYNGEE. CDR3 nucleotides: TGTGCCAGCAGCGTTGCGAGGGGTGGCTACACCTTC. It yields the protein CASSVARGGYTF.

CDR3: CASRRGTSGEAGELFF. DNA for the CDR3: TGTGCCAGCAGACGTGGGACTAGCGGAGAGGCGGGGGAGCTGTTTTTT. This chain joins TRBV7-9 and TRBJ2-2; 11 nucleotides match TRBD2. Germline CDR1 is SEHNR and CDR2 is FQNEAQ (reference sequence). The ends lost 6 bases at V and 8 bases at J; junction bases unmatched: 11. The CDR3 totals 16 residues.

The V call is TRBV7-9, the J call TRBJ2-6; no reliable D call. Per germline, CDR1 SEHNR and CDR2 FQNEAQ (reference sequence). The CDR3 runs to 14 residues. V lost 6 bases, J lost 4 bases, and 10 bases lay in between. The CDR3 protein is CASSESSGANVLTF. The CDR3 DNA reads as TGTGCCAGCAGTGAATCCTCCGGGGCCAACGTCCTGACTTTC.

The V and J genes are TRBV10-2 and TRBJ2-2; 11 nucleotides align to TRBD2. With 8 bases clipped from V and 3 bases from J, the junction kept 11 bases outside the gene matches. The CDR3 has 17 residues. Germline-derived CDR1 and CDR2 are WSHSY and SAAADI. In DNA, the CDR3 is TGCGCCAGCGCCAGACTAGCGGGAATGGGGGACACCGGGGAGCTGTTTTTT. Translation: CASARLAGMGDTGELFF.

The rearrangement joins TRBV4-2 to TRBJ2-1, with D tentatively TRBD2 (5 bases). Looked up from germline, CDR1 is LGHNA and CDR2 is YNFKEQ. The CDR3 is 14 residues long. The V end was cut by 5 bases, the J end by 7 bases, with 15 bases between. The CDR3 here is CASSARTGSNEQFF. The CDR3 DNA sequence: TGTGCCAGCAGCGCCCGGACGGGAAGTAATGAGCAGTTCTTC.

The chain carries TRBV5-6 and TRBJ2-7; 9 bases match TRBD2. The CDR3 extends over 19 amino acids. Germline V lookup: CDR1 SGHDT, CDR2 YYEEEE. Trimming removed 1 base from V and 7 bases from J; junction bases left unmatched: 21. CDR3 amino acids: CASSLRAGVAGGPYGEQYF. For the CDR3, the DNA is TGTGCCAGCAGCTTGAGGGCTGGAGTTGCGGGAGGGCCTTATGGGGAGCAGTACTTC.

The chain joins TRBV6-5 to TRBJ2-2; 10 nucleotides align to TRBD2. Germline loops: CDR1 MNHEY, CDR2 SVGAGI. This CDR3 is built from 14 residues. The V segment lost 6 bases and the J segment 7 bases; nucleotides outside the gene matches: 5. The CDR3 loop reads CASRPSGSGGELFF. Here the CDR3 DNA reads TGTGCCAGCAGACCTAGCGGGAGCGGCGGGGAGCTGTTTTTT.

CDR3 in DNA: TGTGCCAGCTCACCAACCGGGACAGGGGGGACCTACGAGCAGTACTTC. It translates to CASSPTGTGGTYEQYF. This chain connects TRBV18 to TRBJ2-7; 11 bases line up with TRBD1. The CDR3 is made up of 16 amino acids. The V segment lost 2 bases and the J segment 2 bases; nucleotides outside the gene matches: 5. Germline lookup yields CDR1 KGHSH and CDR2 LQKENI.

In this sample, this clone turned up once. This chain links TRBV7-3 with TRBJ1-2; 7 nucleotides match TRBD1. The germline V gene encodes CDR1 SGHTA and CDR2 FQGTGA. CDR3 length equals 13 residues. Trimming took 2 bases from V and 9 from J; bases not matched to a gene: 6. This CDR3 reads CASSLGTDTSYTF. CDR3 nucleotides: TGTGCCAGCAGCTTAGGGACAGACACGAGCTACACCTTC.

The J gene is TRBJ1-1, the V gene TRBV10-1; tentative D call: TRBD1 (5 bases). The length of the CDR3 is 12 residues. Trimming removed 9 bases from V and 8 bases from J, with 16 bases in between. CDR1 and CDR2 (germline): WNHNN, SYGVQD (reference sequence). The CDR3 bases are TGCGCCAGAAGCGAAACAGGAATCGAAGCTTTCTTT. It translates to CARSETGIEAFF.

This sequence joins TRBV4-1 and TRBJ1-1; D unresolved. The V and J ends lost 1 base and 1 base respectively, with 7 bases between them. Germline CDR1 and CDR2: MGHRA and YSYEKL. This CDR3 region has 14 residues. CDR3 DNA sequence: TGCGCCAGCAGCCAAGTTTGGACGAACACTGAAGCTTTCTTT. This codes for CASSQVWTNTEAFF.

V and J are TRBV28 and TRBJ1-1, with D tentatively TRBD1 (6 bases). Trimming left V 1 base short and J 6 bases short, with 15 bases between. This CDR3 spans 15 amino acids. Germline-derived CDR1 and CDR2 are MDHEN and SYDVKM. Here the CDR3 reads CASSLYFSQGPEAFF. The CDR3 coding sequence is TGTGCCAGCAGTTTATATTTTTCGCAGGGGCCTGAAGCTTTCTTT.